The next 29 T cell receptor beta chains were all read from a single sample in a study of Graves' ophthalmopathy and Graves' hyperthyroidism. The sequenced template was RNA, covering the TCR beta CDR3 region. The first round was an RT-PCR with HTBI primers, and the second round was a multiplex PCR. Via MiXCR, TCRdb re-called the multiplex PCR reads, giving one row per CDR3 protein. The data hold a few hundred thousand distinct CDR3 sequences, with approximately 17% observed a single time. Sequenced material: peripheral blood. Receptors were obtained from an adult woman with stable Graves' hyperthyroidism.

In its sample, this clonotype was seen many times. CDR3 in amino acids: CSVVGLAGISRTQYF. The CDR3 nucleotides are TGCAGCGTTGTCGGACTAGCGGGAATAAGTCGGACCCAGTACTTC. The rearrangement links TRBV29-1 to TRBJ2-5; 12 bases are shared with TRBD2. This CDR3 is 15 amino acids long. Germline assignment: CDR1 SQVTM and CDR2 ANQGSEA. The V segment lost 4 bases and the J segment 7 bases; nucleotides outside the gene matches: 10.

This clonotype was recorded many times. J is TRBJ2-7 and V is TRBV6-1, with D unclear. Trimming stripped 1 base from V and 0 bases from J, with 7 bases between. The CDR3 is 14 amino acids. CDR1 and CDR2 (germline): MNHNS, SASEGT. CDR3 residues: CASSEVGLSYEQYF. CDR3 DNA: TGTGCCAGCAGTGAAGTGGGCCTCTCCTACGAGCAGTACTTC.

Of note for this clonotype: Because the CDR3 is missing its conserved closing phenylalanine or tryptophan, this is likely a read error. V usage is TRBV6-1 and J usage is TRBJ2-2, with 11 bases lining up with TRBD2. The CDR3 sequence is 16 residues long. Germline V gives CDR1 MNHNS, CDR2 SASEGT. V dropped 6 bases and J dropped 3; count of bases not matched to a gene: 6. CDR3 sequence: CASSLSGRADTGELFL. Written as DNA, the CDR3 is TGTGCCAGCAGCCTTAGCGGGAGGGCCGACACCGGGGAGCTGTTTTTG.

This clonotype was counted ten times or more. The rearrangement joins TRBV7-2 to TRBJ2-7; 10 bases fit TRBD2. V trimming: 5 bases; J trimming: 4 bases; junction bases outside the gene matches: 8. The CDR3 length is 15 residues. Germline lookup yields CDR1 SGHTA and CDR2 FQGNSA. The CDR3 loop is CASSPSSGSPYEQYF. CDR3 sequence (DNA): TGTGCCAGCAGCCCCTCTAGCGGGAGTCCGTACGAGCAGTACTTC.

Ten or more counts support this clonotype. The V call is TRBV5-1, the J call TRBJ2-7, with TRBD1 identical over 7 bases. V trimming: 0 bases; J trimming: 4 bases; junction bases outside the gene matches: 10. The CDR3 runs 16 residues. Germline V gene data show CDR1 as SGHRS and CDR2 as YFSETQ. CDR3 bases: TGCGCCAGCAGCTTGGGTTCTGTGGGACAGAGTTACGAGCAGTACTTC. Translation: CASSLGSVGQSYEQYF.

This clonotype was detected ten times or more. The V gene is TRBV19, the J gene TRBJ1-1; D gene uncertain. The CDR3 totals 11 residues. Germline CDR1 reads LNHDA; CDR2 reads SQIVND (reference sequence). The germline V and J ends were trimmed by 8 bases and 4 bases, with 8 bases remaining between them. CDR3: CASAWGTEAFF. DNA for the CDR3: TGTGCCAGTGCTTGGGGCACTGAAGCTTTCTTT.

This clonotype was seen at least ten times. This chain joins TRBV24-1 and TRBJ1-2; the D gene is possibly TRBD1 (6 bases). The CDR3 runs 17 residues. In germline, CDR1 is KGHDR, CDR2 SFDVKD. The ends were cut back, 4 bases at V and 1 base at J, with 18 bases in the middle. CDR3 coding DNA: TGTGCCACCAGTGACCCCCCTGGCAGGGGTGGTAACTATGGCTACACCTTC. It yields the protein CATSDPPGRGGNYGYTF.

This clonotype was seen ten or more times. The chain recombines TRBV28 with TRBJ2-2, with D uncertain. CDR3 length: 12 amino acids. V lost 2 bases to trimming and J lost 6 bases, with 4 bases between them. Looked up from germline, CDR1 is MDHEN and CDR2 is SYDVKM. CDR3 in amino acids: CASSLRAGELFF. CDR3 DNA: TGTGCCAGCAGTTTACGGGCCGGGGAGCTGTTTTTT.

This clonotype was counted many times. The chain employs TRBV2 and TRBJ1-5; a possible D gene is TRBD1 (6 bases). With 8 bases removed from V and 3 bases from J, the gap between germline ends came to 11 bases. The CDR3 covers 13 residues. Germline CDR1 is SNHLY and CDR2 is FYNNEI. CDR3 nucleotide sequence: TGTGCCAGCCACAGGGTGCCCAATCAGCCCCAGCATTTT. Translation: CASHRVPNQPQHF.

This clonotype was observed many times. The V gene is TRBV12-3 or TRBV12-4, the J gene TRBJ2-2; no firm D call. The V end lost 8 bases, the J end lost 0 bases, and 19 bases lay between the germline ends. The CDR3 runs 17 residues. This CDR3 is CASSVSKMSANTGELFF. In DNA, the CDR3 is TGTGCCAGCTCCGTTTCCAAAATGTCTGCGAACACCGGGGAGCTGTTTTTT.

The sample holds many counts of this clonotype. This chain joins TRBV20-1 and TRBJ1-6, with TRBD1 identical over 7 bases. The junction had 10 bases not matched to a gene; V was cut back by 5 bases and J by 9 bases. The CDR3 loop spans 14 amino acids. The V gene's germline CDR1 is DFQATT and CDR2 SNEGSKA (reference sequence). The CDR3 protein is CSAPSTGRLSPLHF. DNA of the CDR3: TGCAGTGCTCCTTCGACAGGGCGGCTTTCACCCCTCCACTTT.

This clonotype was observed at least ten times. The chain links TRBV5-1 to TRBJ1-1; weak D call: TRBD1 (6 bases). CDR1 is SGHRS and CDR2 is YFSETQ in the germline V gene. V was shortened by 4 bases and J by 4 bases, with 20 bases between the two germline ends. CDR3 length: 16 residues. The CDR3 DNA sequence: TGCGCCAGCAGCCCTACCATACAGGGTGGCGCCACTGAAGCTTTCTTT. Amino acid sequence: CASSPTIQGGATEAFF.

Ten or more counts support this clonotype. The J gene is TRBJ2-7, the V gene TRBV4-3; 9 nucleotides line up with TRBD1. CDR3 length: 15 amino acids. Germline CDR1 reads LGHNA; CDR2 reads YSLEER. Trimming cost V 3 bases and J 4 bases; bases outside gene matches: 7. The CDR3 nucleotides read TGCGCCAGCAGCCAGAACAGGGGGCAATTTTACGAGCAGTACTTC. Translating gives CASSQNRGQFYEQYF.

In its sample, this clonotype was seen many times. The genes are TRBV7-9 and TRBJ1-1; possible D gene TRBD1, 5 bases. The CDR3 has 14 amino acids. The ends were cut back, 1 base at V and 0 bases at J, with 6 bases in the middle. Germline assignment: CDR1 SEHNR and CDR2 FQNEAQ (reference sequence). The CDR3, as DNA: TGTGCCAGCAGCTTAGAGGGGCTGAACACTGAAGCTTTCTTT. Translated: CASSLEGLNTEAFF.

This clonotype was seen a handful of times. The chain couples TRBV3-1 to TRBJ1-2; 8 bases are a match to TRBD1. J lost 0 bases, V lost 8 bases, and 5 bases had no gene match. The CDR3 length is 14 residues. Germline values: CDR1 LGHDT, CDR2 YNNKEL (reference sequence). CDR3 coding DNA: TGTGCCAGCGGTCCGACAGGGGCTAACTATGGCTACACCTTC. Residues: CASGPTGANYGYTF.

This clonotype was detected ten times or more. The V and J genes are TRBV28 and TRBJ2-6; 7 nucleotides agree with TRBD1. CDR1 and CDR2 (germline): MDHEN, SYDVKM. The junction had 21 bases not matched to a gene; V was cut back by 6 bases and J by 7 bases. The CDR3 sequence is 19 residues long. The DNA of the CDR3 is TGTGCCAGCAGGACCGACAGGGTGGGATATCTACGGGGAGCCAACGTCCTGACTTTC. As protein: CASRTDRVGYLRGANVLTF.

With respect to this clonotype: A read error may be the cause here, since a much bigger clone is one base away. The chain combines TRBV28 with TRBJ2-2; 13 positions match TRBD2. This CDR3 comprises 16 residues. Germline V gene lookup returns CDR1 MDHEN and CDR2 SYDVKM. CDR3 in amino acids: CASGRGTSGNTGEPFF. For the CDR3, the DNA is TGTGCCAGCGGCCGAGGGACTAGCGGGAACACCGGGGAGCCGTTTTTT. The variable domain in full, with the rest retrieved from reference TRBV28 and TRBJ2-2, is DVKVTQSSRYLVKRTGEKVFLECVQDMDHENMFWYRQDPGLGLRLIYFSYDVKMKEKGDIPEGYSVSREKKERFSLILESASTNQTSMYLCASGRGTSGNTGEPFFGEGSRLTVL.

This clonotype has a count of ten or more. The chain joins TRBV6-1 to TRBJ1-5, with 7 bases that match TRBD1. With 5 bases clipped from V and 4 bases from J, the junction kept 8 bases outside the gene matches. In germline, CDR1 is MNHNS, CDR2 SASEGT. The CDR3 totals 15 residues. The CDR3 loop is CASSLSGTANQPQHF. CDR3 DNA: TGTGCCAGCAGTCTATCCGGGACAGCGAATCAGCCCCAGCATTTT.

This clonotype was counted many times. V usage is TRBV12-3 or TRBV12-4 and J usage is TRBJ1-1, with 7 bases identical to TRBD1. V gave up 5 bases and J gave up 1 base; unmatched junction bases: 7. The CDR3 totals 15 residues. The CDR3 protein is CASSPLGGRNTEAFF. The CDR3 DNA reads TGTGCCAGCAGTCCTCTAGGGGGCAGGAACACTGAAGCTTTCTTT.

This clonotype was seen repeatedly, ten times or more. The DNA for the CDR3 is TGCAGTGCAGTTAGGGCCTCATTAGCCAAAAACATTCAGTACTTC. Its translation is CSAVRASLAKNIQYF. V usage is TRBV20-1 and J usage is TRBJ2-4; no clear D. The V end was cut by 6 bases, the J end by 0 bases, with 15 bases between. The germline gives CDR1 DFQATT, CDR2 SNEGSKA (reference sequence). The CDR3 runs 15 residues.

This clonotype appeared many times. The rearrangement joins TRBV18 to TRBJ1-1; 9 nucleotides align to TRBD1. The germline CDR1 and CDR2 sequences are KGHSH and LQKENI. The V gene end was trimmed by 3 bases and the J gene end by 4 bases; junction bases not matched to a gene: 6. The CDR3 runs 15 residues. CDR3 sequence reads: CASSPRQGEGTEAFF. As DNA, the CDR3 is TGTGCCAGCTCACCCAGACAGGGGGAAGGCACTGAAGCTTTCTTT.

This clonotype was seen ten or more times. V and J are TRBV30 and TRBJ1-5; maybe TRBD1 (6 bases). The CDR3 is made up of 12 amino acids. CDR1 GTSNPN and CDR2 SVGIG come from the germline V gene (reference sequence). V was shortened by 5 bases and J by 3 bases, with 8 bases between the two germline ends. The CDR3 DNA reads TGTGCCTGGGGACAGAACAATCAGCCCCAGCATTTT. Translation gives CAWGQNNQPQHF.

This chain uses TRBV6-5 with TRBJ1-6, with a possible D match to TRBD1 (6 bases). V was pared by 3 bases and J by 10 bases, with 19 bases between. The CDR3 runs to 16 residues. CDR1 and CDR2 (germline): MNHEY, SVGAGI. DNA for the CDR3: TGTGCCAGCAGTTATGAGGGGGAGGCAAGGGGCTCACCCCTCCACTTT. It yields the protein CASSYEGEARGSPLHF.

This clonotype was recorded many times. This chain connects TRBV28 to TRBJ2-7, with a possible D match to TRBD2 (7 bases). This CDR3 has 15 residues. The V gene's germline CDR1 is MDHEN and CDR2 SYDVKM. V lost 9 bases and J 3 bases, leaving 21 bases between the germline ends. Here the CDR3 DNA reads TGTGCCAGTCACGAGGGGGGGCCAAAGGGCTACGAGCAGTACTTC. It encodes CASHEGGPKGYEQYF.

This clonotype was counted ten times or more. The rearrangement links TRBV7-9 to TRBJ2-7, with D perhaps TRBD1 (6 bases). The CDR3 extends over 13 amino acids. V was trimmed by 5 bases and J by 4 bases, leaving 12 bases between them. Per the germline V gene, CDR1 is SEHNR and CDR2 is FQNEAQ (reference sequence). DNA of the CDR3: TGTGCCAGCAGCGCTACAACAGGGTACGAGCAGTACTTC. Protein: CASSATTGYEQYF. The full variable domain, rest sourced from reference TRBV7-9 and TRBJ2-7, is DTGVSQNPRHKITKRGQNVTFRCDPISEHNRLYWYRQTLGQGPEFLTYFQNEAQLEKSRLLSDRFSAERPKGSFSTLEIQRTEQGDSAMYLCASSATTGYEQYFGPGTRLTVT.

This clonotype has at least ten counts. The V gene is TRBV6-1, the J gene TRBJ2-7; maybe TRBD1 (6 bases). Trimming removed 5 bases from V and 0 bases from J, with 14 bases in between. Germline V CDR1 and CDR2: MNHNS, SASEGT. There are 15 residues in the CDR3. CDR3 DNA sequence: TGTGCCAGCAGTCCTCCCTCGACAGGCTCCTACGAGCAGTACTTC. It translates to CASSPPSTGSYEQYF.

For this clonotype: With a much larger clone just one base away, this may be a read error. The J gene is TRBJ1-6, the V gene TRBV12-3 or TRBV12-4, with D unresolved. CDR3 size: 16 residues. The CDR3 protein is CASSQTVNLYNSPPHF. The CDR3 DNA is TGTGCCAGCAGTCAGACTGTAAACCTCTATAATTCACCCCCCCACTTT.

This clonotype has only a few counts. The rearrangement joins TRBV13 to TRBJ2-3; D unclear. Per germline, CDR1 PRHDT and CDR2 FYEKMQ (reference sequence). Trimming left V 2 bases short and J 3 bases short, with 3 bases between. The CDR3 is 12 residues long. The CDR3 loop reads CASSLWTDTQYF. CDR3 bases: TGTGCCAGCAGCTTATGGACAGATACGCAGTATTTT.

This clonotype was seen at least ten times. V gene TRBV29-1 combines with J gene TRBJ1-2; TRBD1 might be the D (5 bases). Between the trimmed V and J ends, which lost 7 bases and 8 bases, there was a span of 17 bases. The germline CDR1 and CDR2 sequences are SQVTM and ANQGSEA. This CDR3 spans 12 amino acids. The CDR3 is CSAKGQGGGYTF. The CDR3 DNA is TGCAGCGCCAAGGGCCAGGGCGGCGGCTACACCTTC.